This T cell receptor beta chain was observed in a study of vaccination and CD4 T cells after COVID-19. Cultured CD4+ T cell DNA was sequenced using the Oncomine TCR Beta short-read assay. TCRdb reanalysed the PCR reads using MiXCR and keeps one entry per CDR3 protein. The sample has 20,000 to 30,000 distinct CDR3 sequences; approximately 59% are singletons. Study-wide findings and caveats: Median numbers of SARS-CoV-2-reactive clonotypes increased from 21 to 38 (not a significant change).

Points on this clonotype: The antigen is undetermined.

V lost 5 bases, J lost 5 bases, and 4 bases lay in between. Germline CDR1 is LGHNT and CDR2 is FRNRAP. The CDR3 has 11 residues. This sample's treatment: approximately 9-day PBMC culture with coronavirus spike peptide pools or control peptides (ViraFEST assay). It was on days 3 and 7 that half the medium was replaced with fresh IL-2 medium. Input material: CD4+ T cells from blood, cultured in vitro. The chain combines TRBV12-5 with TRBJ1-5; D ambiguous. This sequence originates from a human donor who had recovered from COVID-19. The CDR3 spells CASGIHQPQHF. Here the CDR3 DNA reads TGTGCTAGTGGTATCCATCAGCCCCAGCATTTT.